This T cell receptor beta chain is from a study of shared clonotypes between healthy human individuals. This CDR3 is 16 amino acids long. Trimming removed 8 bases from V and 4 bases from J; junction bases left unmatched: 10. Germline V gene sequence: CDR1 MGHDK, CDR2 SYGVNS. Data came from immunoSEQ multiplex PCR; TCRdb stores just in-frame clones and leaves some out. The repertoire includes roughly 1.4 million clones, less than 99% of them detected once, and roughly 0.36% sits in the top ten. The chain is built from TRBV25-1 and TRBJ2-1, with 11 bases identical to TRBD2. The sample was naive CD4+ T cells sorted from blood. The sample's subset: CD45RA+ positively selected. The TCR originated in a man aged 25-45 years in good health. As DNA, the CDR3 is TGTGCCAGCCGTCCCCCGGGACTAGCGGTATACAATGAGCAGTTCTTC. Protein sequence: CASRPPGLAVYNEQFF.